This T cell receptor (beta chain) appears in the sequencing data of a study of Ad26.COV2.S vaccination and SARS-CoV-2 variants. Study overall: Trial arm assignment for the donor was COV1001 Ad26.COV2.S.

Losses at the gene ends were 1 base for V and 5 bases for J; bases not matched to a gene: 6. The CDR3 length is 15 residues. Germline V gene data show CDR1 as MNHEY and CDR2 as SMNVEV (reference sequence). Treatment given: 15 to 20 received Ad26.COV2.S at low or high dose, single or two shots; several received placebo; per-sample allocation not given. Repertoires come from day 63 after the first vaccine or placebo injection. The method was immunoSEQ multiplex PCR; TCRdb's version includes in-frame clones alone and lacks a portion of them. The repertoire holds about 350,000 clones, with 80% to 90% as singletons.

The TCR originated in a person aged 18-65 years who received the Ad26.COV2.S COVID-19 vaccine or a placebo. Source: peripheral blood, taken in a trial of Ad26.COV2.S vaccine versus placebo. V usage is TRBV27 and J usage is TRBJ2-5; 8 nucleotides agree with TRBD1. The CDR3 DNA reads TGTGCCAGCAGTTTATATCAGGGGGCTTGGGAGACCCAGTACTTC. This gives the protein CASSLYQGAWETQYF.